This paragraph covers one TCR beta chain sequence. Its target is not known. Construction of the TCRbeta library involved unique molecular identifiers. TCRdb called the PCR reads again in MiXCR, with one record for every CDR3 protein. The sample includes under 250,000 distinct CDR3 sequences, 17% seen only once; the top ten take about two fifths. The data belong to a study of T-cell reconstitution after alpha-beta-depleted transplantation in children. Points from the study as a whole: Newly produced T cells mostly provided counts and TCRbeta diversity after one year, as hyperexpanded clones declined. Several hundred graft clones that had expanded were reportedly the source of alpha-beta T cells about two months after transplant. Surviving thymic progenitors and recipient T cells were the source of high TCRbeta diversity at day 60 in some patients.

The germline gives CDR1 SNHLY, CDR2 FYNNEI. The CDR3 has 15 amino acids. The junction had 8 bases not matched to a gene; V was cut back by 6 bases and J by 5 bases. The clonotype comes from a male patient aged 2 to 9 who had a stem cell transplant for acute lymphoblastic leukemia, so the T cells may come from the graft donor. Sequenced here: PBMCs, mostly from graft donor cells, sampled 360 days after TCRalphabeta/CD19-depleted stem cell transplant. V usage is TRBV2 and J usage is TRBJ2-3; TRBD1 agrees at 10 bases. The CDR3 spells CASSRDRGGIDTQYF. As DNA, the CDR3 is TGTGCCAGCAGCCGGGACAGGGGAGGCATAGATACGCAGTATTTT.